Included here is one TCR beta chain sequence, with context. Its cognate antigen is unknown. The sample is drawn from a study of T-cell reconstitution after alpha-beta-depleted transplantation in children. Points from the study as a whole: T-cell counts and diversity were attributed mostly to newly produced T cells one year after transplant.

V was pared by 3 bases and J by 0 bases, with 6 bases between. CDR1 LGHDT and CDR2 YNNKEL come from the germline V gene (reference sequence). The CDR3 length is 14 residues. Library preparation (for TCRbeta) was performed with unique molecular identifiers. Each CDR3 protein is one row after TCRdb ran MiXCR on the PCR reads. Among about 600,000 distinct CDR3 sequences listed, 20% to 25% were seen once. The chain links TRBV3-1 to TRBJ1-3, with D unresolved. This specimen was PBMCs, mostly from graft donor cells, taken 360 days after TCRalphabeta/CD19-depleted stem cell transplant. The sequence was obtained from a boy in the first two years of life who had a stem cell transplant for acute myeloid leukemia, so the T cells may come from the graft donor. DNA of the CDR3: TGTGCCAGCAGCCAGGGCCACTCTGGAAACACCATATATTTT. Translation: CASSQGHSGNTIYF.